Listed below are T cell receptor beta chains from one sample, sequenced in a study of CD8+ T cells in alopecia areata. Clones were sequenced by immunoSEQ multiplex PCR, and TCRdb holds only the in-frame ones, with some missing. The sample holds approximately 99,000 clones, 58% seen once. The sequencing sample was made of NKG2D-low CD8+ T cells sorted from blood. These receptors were taken from a human donor with alopecia areata. Both conserved end residues are trimmed from each CDR3.

j_call v_call cdr3_aa
TRBJ2-3 TRBV4-1 ASSQEGSGAGVTDTQY
TRBJ2-7 TRBV5-6 ASSFRGRTYEQY
TRBJ2-1 TRBV7-3 ASSPRTSGRSYNEQF
TRBJ2-7 TRBV23-1 ASRRDPPSYEQY
TRBJ1-1 TRBV27 ASSSSGGTEAF
TRBJ1-1 TRBV13 ASSILRALNTEAF
TRBJ1-2 TRBV28 ASSWGPRGGYT
TRBJ2-1 TRBV29-1 SVGGLAEAIYNEQF
TRBJ2-2 TRBV5-6 ASSLGTAGELF
TRBJ2-1 TRBV7-6 ASSLAGLADNEQF
TRBJ2-7 TRBV2 ASNVHSSYEQY
TRBJ2-1 TRBV2 ASTGDRDDEQF
TRBJ2-7 TRBV28 ASSFLSYPMYEQY
TRBJ2-5 TRBV28 ASSFVETQY
TRBJ1-5 TRBV27 ASSLRDTTGEPQH
TRBJ1-2 TRBV27 ASLGGKGYT
TRBJ2-7 TRBV2 ASSDASSYEQY
TRBJ1-1 TRBV29-1 STREGVGAF
TRBJ2-4 TRBV7-9 ASSLLSGRDKNIQY
TRBJ2-1 TRBV9 ASGPSSDEQF
TRBJ2-5 TRBV5-1 ASRGLAGTDQETQY
TRBJ2-4 TRBV28 ASSYPGQQT
TRBJ2-1 TRBV7-8 ASSLKWTDYNEQF
TRBJ2-7 TRBV5-4 ASSIGLGTDEQY
TRBJ1-5 TRBV13 ASSSGTGGNQPQH
TRBJ2-3 TRBV29-1 SVRADTQY
TRBJ1-2 TRBV5-6 ASSLANHGYT
TRBJ2-5 TRBV9 ASSVGGGAVQETQY
TRBJ2-7 TRBV7-9 ASSLSPYEQY